These 13 T cell receptor beta chains share one sample of origin, sequenced in a study of spatial heterogeneity in lung cancer. Findings of the study overall: Counts of expanded alpha and beta TCRs within tumors tracked the tumor nonsynonymous mutation count.

Using its own MiXCR run on the 5' RACE reads, TCRdb lists one record per CDR3 protein. The sample has roughly 15,000 distinct CDR3 sequences; under 7.5% are singletons. This sample's time point: sample taken at primary tumor resection. The antigens of these receptors remain unknown. The sequencing used lung tumor tissue, collected at surgery. The receptors here all came from a male donor with early-stage non-small cell lung cancer.

The CDR3 coding sequence is TGTGCCAGCAGTGTACTGGGTAACACCGGGGAGCTGTTTTTT. Its translation: CASSVLGNTGELFF. The rearrangement joins TRBV6-1 to TRBJ2-2, with no clear D. The V and J ends lost 4 bases and 2 bases respectively, with 8 bases between them. Germline CDR1 reads MNHNS; CDR2 reads SASEGT. The CDR3 totals 14 residues.

Comment on this clonotype: It may be a read error: a sequence one base away is much more abundant. The rearrangement uses TRBV29-1 and TRBJ2-5; D might be TRBD2 (6 bases). Germline V gives CDR1 SQVTM, CDR2 ANQGSEA. The CDR3 spans 12 residues. Between the trimmed V and J ends, which lost 6 bases and 3 bases, there was a span of 11 bases. In DNA, the CDR3 is TGCAGCGTCATTAGCGGTGAAGAGACCCAGTACTTC. Protein sequence: CSVISGEETQYF.

This chain joins TRBV4-1 and TRBJ2-5; 7 bases line up with TRBD2. CDR1 is MGHRA, CDR2 YSYEKL, per germline. This CDR3 is 16 amino acids long. Unmatched junction bases numbered 9, after V lost 1 base and J lost 4 bases. The CDR3 here is CASSQARTGGGETQYF. As DNA, the CDR3 is TGCGCCAGCAGCCAAGCCCGGACGGGAGGAGGAGAGACCCAGTACTTC.

This clonotype has a count of ten or more. The chain carries TRBV6-5 and TRBJ1-5; tentative D call: TRBD1 (5 bases). The CDR3 is made up of 15 amino acids. Trimming removed 5 bases from V and 1 base from J, with 12 bases in between. Germline V gives CDR1 MNHEY, CDR2 SVGAGI. The CDR3, as DNA: TGTGCCAGCAGTCCAACAGGCCAGAGCAATCAGCCCCAGCATTTT. Amino acids: CASSPTGQSNQPQHF.

This clonotype was seen many times. This rearrangement joins TRBV7-3 to TRBJ1-2, with D uncertain. Germline assignment: CDR1 SGHTA and CDR2 FQGTGA. CDR3 length equals 16 residues. V gave up 3 bases and J gave up 3 bases, with 17 bases separating them. CDR3 residues: CASSFGPIPSYYGYTF. The CDR3 DNA sequence: TGTGCCAGCAGCTTCGGACCGATACCAAGTTACTATGGCTACACCTTC.

This clonotype rates as medium-sized (0.01 to 0.1%). V gene TRBV29-1 combines with J gene TRBJ1-1; D possibly corresponds to TRBD1 (6 bases). The V end was cut by 7 bases, the J end by 1 base, with 10 bases between. Germline-derived CDR1 and CDR2 are SQVTM and ANQGSEA. This CDR3 spans 12 amino acids. DNA for the CDR3: TGCAGCGGGGGGACACCGAACACTGAAGCTTTCTTT. Translating gives CSGGTPNTEAFF.

In this sample, this clonotype turned up many times. This chain links TRBV5-4 with TRBJ1-1; D is ambiguous. Germline CDR1 is SGHNT and CDR2 is YYREEE (reference sequence). The V end lost 0 bases, the J end lost 3 bases, and 9 bases lay between the germline ends. This CDR3 is 14 amino acids long. The CDR3 sequence: CASSLGGTDTEAFF. In DNA, the CDR3 is TGTGCCAGCAGCTTGGGCGGCACGGACACTGAAGCTTTCTTT.

In its sample, this clonotype ranks as medium-sized. The chain joins TRBV20-1 to TRBJ1-1; 8 bases match TRBD1. The trim removed 6 bases at V and 5 bases at J, leaving 8 bases unmatched. This CDR3 comprises 13 residues. Germline assignment: CDR1 DFQATT and CDR2 SNEGSKA (reference sequence). CDR3 in amino acids: CSATRDRSTEAFF. CDR3 nucleotides: TGCAGTGCCACACGGGACAGGAGTACTGAAGCTTTCTTT.

This clonotype was seen a few times. The chain joins TRBV2 to TRBJ2-2, with 8 bases matching TRBD1. The CDR3 covers 15 residues. After removal of 6 bases from V and 7 bases from J, the junction contained 10 bases not matched to a gene. Germline CDR1 SNHLY, CDR2 FYNNEI. The CDR3: CASRVDRERVGELFF. CDR3 bases: TGTGCCAGCAGGGTGGACAGGGAGAGGGTCGGGGAGCTGTTTTTT.

This clonotype has only a few counts. The chain's CDR3 is CASVTETNYGYTF. CDR3 coding DNA: TGTGCCAGCGTAACAGAAACTAACTATGGCTACACCTTC. The chain joins TRBV18 to TRBJ1-2, with D unresolved. The germline CDR1 and CDR2 sequences are KGHSH and LQKENI. The ends were cut back, 8 bases at V and 0 bases at J, with 10 bases in the middle. There are 13 residues in the CDR3.

In its sample, this clonotype was seen a few times. The chain is built from TRBV30 and TRBJ2-1; D is perhaps TRBD2 (5 bases). Trimming pared 0 bases from V and 6 bases from J, leaving 12 bases between. The CDR3 spans 14 residues. Looked up from germline, CDR1 is GTSNPN and CDR2 is SVGIG (reference sequence). The CDR3 here is CAWSVSIGINEQFF. CDR3 nucleotides: TGTGCCTGGAGTGTATCTATCGGGATCAATGAGCAGTTCTTC.

About this clonotype: This may be a read error: a much more frequent sequence differs by one nucleotide. The chain links TRBV7-2 to TRBJ2-3, with a possible D match to TRBD1 (5 bases). The V end lost 8 bases, the J end lost 5 bases, and 17 bases lay between the germline ends. The CDR3 length is 14 residues. Per germline, CDR1 SGHTA and CDR2 FQGNSA. The CDR3 nucleotides are TGTGCCAGCGGCTATCAGGGTTACGGAGATACGCAGTATTTT. The encoded protein is CASGYQGYGDTQYF.

This clonotype rates as medium-sized (0.01 to 0.1%). The J gene is TRBJ1-2, the V gene TRBV10-3, with a possible D match to TRBD1 (5 bases). V shed 0 bases and J shed 4 bases, with 9 bases lying between them. CDR1 ENHRY and CDR2 SYGVKD come from the germline V gene. This CDR3 is built from 14 residues. As DNA, the CDR3 is TGTGCCATCAGTGAGTCGAACAGGCCCTATGGCTACACCTTC. Translating it yields CAISESNRPYGYTF.